These T cell receptor beta chains were read from a single sample in a study of STAT3 mutations in large granular lymphocyte leukemia. Assay used: immunoSEQ multiplex PCR; TCRdb lists only in-frame clones, some missing. The table includes some 6,000 clones, 70% to 90% detected once. The sequenced material came from PBMCs. Receptor source: a human donor with T large granular lymphocyte leukemia. Some clones in this sample may be carry-over from other donors' samples. CDR3s include the opening cysteine and the closing phenylalanine or tryptophan. A D gene is named only where the DNA matches it firmly. Clone size appears in some rows only: once, few, many, or a class for an expanded clone.

cdr3_nt	cdr3_aa	clone_size	j_call	d_call	v_call
TGCGCCAGCAGGCGGGAGTATAATTCACCCCTCCACTTT	CASRREYNSPLHF	NA	TRBJ1-6	NA	TRBV4-1
TGTGCCAGCAGCTGGGGACAGGGAGCCTACGAGCAGTACTTC	CASSWGQGAYEQYF	once	TRBJ2-7	TRBD1	TRBV28
TGTGCCAGCAGTTCCCTATACTCTGGGGCCAACGTCCTGACTTTC	CASSSLYSGANVLTF	NA	TRBJ2-6	NA	TRBV28
TGTGCCAGCCAGGAGCAGGGGATTGATGAAGCTTTCTTT	CASQEQGIDEAFF	NA	TRBJ1-1	NA	TRBV7-2
TGTGCCAGCAGCTTTTCGCAGAGCCGCACAGATACGCAGTATTTT	CASSFSQSRTDTQYF	NA	TRBJ2-3	NA	TRBV5-5
TGTGCCAGCAGCCCGGGGGGTTCGGAAAAACTGTTTTTT	CASSPGGSEKLFF	once	TRBJ1-4	NA	TRBV6-1
TGTGCCAGCAGCGACACTAGCGGCGATTACAATGAGCAGTTCTTC	CASSDTSGDYNEQFF	NA	TRBJ2-1	TRBD2	TRBV7-9
TGCAGCGTTGGCCAGAACGACAATCAGCCCCAGCATTTT	CSVGQNDNQPQHF	NA	TRBJ1-5	NA	TRBV29-1
TGTGCCAGCTCCCTTCCCCCGGGGCCCTACGAGCAGTACTTC	CASSLPPGPYEQYF	NA	TRBJ2-7	NA	TRBV6-1
TGTGCCAGCTCACCCCTACAGGGCTCCTACGAGCAGTACTTC	CASSPLQGSYEQYF	NA	TRBJ2-7	NA	TRBV18
TGTGCCAGCAGCTTAAGGGACACAGATACGCAGTATTTT	CASSLRDTDTQYF	NA	TRBJ2-3	NA	TRBV7-9
TGTGCCAGCAGAGCAGGCGGGGAGCTGTTTTTT	CASRAGGELFF	NA	TRBJ2-2	NA	TRBV19
TGTGCCAGCAGTCCCGGACAGGTCAATCAGCCCCAGCATTTT	CASSPGQVNQPQHF	once	TRBJ1-5	TRBD1	TRBV7-2
TGTGCCAGCAGTTCCCGGCGGGGGGCTGAAGCTTTCTTT	CASSSRRGAEAFF	NA	TRBJ1-1	NA	TRBV6-5
TGTGCCAGTTATTCAGGGAGGTGGAATCAGCCCCAGCATTTT	CASYSGRWNQPQHF	NA	TRBJ1-5	NA	TRBV2
TGTGCCAGCAGCGTAGCCCCGACTAGCGGGTGGAATGAGCAGTTCTTC	CASSVAPTSGWNEQFF	NA	TRBJ2-1	TRBD2	TRBV9
TGTGCCAGCAGTGCGGAAGCGGGAGGTTCCTACGAGCAGTACTTC	CASSAEAGGSYEQYF	NA	TRBJ2-7	TRBD2	TRBV6-4
TGCAGTGCCATAGCTGGTTACACCTTC	CSAIAGYTF	NA	TRBJ1-2	NA	TRBV20-1
TGTGCCAGCAGTGCCGGTGGGGGGCCGGATACGCAGTATTTT	CASSAGGGPDTQYF	NA	TRBJ2-3	NA	TRBV9
TGCGCCAGCAGCAGGGACACCTCGAGCAATCAGCCCCAGCATTTT	CASSRDTSSNQPQHF	NA	TRBJ1-5	NA	TRBV5-1
TGTGCCAGCAGCCGGGACACCGCTTACAATGAGCAGTTCTTC	CASSRDTAYNEQFF	NA	TRBJ2-1	NA	TRBV7-9
TGCGCCAGCAGCTCACCGGGACGGGACACTGAAGCTTTCTTT	CASSSPGRDTEAFF	NA	TRBJ1-1	NA	TRBV5-1
TGTGCCAGCAGCCAAGATCCGGGGGCCCTCAATGAGCAGTTCTTC	CASSQDPGALNEQFF	NA	TRBJ2-1	NA	TRBV4-2
TGTGCCATCAGTGAAGGCAGGGGGCAAGGATCTGAAGCTTTCTTT	CAISEGRGQGSEAFF	NA	TRBJ1-1	TRBD1	TRBV10-3
TGTGCCAGCAGCTGGGGGGCGTCCTACGAGCAGTACTTC	CASSWGASYEQYF	NA	TRBJ2-7	NA	TRBV7-8
TGTGCCAGTAGTCCGGACAGGTCAGAGGCAGATACGCAGTATTTT	CASSPDRSEADTQYF	NA	TRBJ2-3	TRBD1	TRBV19
TGTGCCAGTAGCCCTTGGGGACAAGAAAAACTGTTTTTT	CASSPWGQEKLFF	NA	TRBJ1-4	NA	TRBV19
TGTGCCAGCAGCCCGACTAGGGGCCACAATGAGCAGTTCTTC	CASSPTRGHNEQFF	NA	TRBJ2-1	NA	TRBV7-2
TGTGCCACCAGCAGAGATAGCCCGGAGGAGACCCAGTACTTC	CATSRDSPEETQYF	NA	TRBJ2-5	NA	TRBV15
TGTGCCAGCAGCGGGGGCTGGGGGGAGACCCAGTACTTC	CASSGGWGETQYF	NA	TRBJ2-5	NA	TRBV9
TGTGCCAGCAGCTTTTCGGGAGGCGATGAGCAGTTCTTC	CASSFSGGDEQFF	NA	TRBJ2-1	TRBD2	TRBV7-2
TGTGCCAGCTCAGACGGACAGAGCAATCAGCCCCAGCATTTT	CASSDGQSNQPQHF	NA	TRBJ1-5	NA	TRBV18
TGTGCCAGCACGGGAACAGTCGGGGAGCTGTTTTTT	CASTGTVGELFF	few	TRBJ2-2	NA	TRBV27
TGCGCCAGCAGCCGCGACGGGGCACCGAACACTGAAGCTTTCTTT	CASSRDGAPNTEAFF	NA	TRBJ1-1	NA	TRBV5-1
TGTGCCAGCAGCCAAGGGGGCGGGAAAACCGTCTTTGAAGCTTTCTTT	CASSQGGGKTVFEAFF	NA	TRBJ1-1	NA	TRBV14
TGTGCCAGCAGCTTAGGAGGCGGGCGAGGCACAGATACGCAGTATTTT	CASSLGGGRGTDTQYF	NA	TRBJ2-3	NA	TRBV11-3